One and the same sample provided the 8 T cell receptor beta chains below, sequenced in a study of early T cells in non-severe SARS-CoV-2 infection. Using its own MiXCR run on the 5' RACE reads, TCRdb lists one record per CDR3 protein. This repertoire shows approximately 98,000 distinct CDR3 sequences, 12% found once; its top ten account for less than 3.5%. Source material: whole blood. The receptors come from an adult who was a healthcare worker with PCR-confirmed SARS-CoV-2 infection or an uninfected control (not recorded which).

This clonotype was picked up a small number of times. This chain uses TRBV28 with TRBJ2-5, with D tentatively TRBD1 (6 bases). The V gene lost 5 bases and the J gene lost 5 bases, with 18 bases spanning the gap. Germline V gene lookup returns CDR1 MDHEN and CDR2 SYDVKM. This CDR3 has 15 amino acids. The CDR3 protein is CASSLGWGRFETQYF. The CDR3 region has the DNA TGTGCCAGCAGTCTTGGGTGGGGGCGCTTCGAGACCCAGTACTTC.

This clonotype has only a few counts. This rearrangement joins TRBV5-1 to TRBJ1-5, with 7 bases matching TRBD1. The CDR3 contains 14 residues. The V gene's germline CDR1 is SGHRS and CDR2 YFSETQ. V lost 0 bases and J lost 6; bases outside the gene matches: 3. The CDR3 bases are TGCGCCAGCAGCTTGGAGGGGGCAGGTCAGCCCCAGCATTTT. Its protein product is CASSLEGAGQPQHF.

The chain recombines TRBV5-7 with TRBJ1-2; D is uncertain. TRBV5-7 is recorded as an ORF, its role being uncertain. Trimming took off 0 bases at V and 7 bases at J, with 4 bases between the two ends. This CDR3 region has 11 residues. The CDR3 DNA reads TGTGCCAGCAGCTTGGGAGGTGGCTACACCTTC. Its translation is CASSLGGGYTF.

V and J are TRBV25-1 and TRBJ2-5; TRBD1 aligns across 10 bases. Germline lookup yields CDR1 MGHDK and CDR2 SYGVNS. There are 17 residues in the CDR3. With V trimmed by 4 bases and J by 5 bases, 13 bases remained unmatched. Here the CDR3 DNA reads TGTGCCAGCAGTGCGGTGGGACAGGGGAGTTCCAGGGAGACCCAGTACTTC. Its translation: CASSAVGQGSSRETQYF. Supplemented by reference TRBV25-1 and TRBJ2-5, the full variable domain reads EADIYQTPRYLVIGTGKKITLECSQTMGHDKMYWYQQDPGMELHLIHYSYGVNSTEKGDLSSESTVSRIRTEHFPLTLESARPSHTSQYLCASSAVGQGSSRETQYFGPGTRLLVL.

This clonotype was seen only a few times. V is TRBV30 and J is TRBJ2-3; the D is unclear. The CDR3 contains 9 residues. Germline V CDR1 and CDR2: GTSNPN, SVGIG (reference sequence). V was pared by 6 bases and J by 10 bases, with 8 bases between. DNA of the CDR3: TGTGCCTGCGGTCGCCCGCAGTATTTT. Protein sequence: CACGRPQYF.

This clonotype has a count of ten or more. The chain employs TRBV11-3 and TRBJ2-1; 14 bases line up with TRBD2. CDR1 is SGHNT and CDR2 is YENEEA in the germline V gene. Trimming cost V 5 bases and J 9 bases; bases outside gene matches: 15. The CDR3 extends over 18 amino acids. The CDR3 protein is CASSPLTGTSGRGSEQFF. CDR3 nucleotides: TGTGCCAGCAGCCCCCTAACCGGGACTAGCGGGAGAGGCAGTGAGCAGTTCTTC.

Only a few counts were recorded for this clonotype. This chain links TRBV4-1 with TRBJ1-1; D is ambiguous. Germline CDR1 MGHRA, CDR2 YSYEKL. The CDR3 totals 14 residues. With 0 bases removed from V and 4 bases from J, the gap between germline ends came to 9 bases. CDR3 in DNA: TGCGCCAGCAGCCAAGATCCGACGGGCACTGAAGCTTTCTTT. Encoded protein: CASSQDPTGTEAFF.

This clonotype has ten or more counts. CDR3 region: CASSEDYGYTF. The DNA of the CDR3 is TGTGCCAGCAGTGAAGACTATGGCTACACCTTC. The chain combines TRBV2 with TRBJ1-2; D uncertain. CDR3 size: 11 residues. Germline CDR1 reads SNHLY; CDR2 reads FYNNEI. The V end lost 1 base, the J end lost 3 bases, and 0 bases lay between the germline ends.